This T cell receptor beta chain was profiled in a study of response to subunit inactivated influenza vaccine. TCRdb independently ran MiXCR on the RT-PCR reads; one entry per CDR3 protein. The sample contains about 570,000 distinct CDR3 sequences, around 11% of which appear only once. This clonotype has a count of ten or more. Its antigen is not known. General study points: Authors suggested each seasonal influenza vaccination recruits few new T cells.

Germline V gives CDR1 SGHKS, CDR2 YYEKEE (reference sequence). CDR3 length: 14 amino acids. With 2 bases removed from V and 4 bases from J, the gap between germline ends came to 9 bases. Sequenced here: PBMCs from blood, sampled on the day of vaccination. This receptor was identified in a man in his fifties who received an inactivated influenza vaccine. This chain uses TRBV5-5 with TRBJ2-2; maybe TRBD2 (5 bases). The CDR3 loop reads CASSFSRVTGELFF. The CDR3 region has the DNA TGTGCCAGCAGCTTTTCGCGGGTCACCGGGGAGCTGTTTTTT.